This T cell receptor (beta chain) appears in the sequencing data of a study of T cells in Graves' hyperthyroidism and ophthalmopathy. Unmatched junction bases numbered 6, after V lost 5 bases and J lost 2 bases. Germline CDR1 and CDR2: SGHVS and FNYEAQ. There are 15 residues in the CDR3. The TCR beta CDR3 regions underwent amplification using RNA transcripts as the source. Using the HTBI primer set, a first-round RT-PCR was run on the TCR CDR3. TCRdb reanalysed the multiplex PCR reads using MiXCR and keeps one entry per CDR3 protein. In the table there are roughly 500,000 distinct CDR3 sequences, approximately 48% of which are singletons. Study findings and constraints: In the analysis, a 13 V-J model separated ophthalmopathy from stable hyperthyroidism. Ophthalmopathy prediction by the model preceded onset by a median 6.5 months.

As to this clonotype: The target antigen is unknown.

The source of this sequence is an adult woman with Graves' disease, either hyperthyroidism or ophthalmopathy (not recorded which). The chain combines TRBV7-6 with TRBJ2-7, with 10 bases aligning to TRBD2. Sequencing was carried out using peripheral blood or thyroid tissue (not recorded which). CDR3 sequence reads: CASSVLAGVPYEQYF. The DNA of the CDR3 is TGTGCCAGCAGCGTCCTAGCGGGAGTCCCCTACGAGCAGTACTTC. Filled out from reference TRBV7-6 and TRBJ2-7, the complete variable domain reads GAGVSQSPRYKVTKRGQDVALRCDPISGHVSLYWYRQALGQGPEFLTYFNYEAQQDKSGLPNDRFSAERPEGSISTLTIQRTEQRDSAMYRCASSVLAGVPYEQYFGPGTRLTVT.